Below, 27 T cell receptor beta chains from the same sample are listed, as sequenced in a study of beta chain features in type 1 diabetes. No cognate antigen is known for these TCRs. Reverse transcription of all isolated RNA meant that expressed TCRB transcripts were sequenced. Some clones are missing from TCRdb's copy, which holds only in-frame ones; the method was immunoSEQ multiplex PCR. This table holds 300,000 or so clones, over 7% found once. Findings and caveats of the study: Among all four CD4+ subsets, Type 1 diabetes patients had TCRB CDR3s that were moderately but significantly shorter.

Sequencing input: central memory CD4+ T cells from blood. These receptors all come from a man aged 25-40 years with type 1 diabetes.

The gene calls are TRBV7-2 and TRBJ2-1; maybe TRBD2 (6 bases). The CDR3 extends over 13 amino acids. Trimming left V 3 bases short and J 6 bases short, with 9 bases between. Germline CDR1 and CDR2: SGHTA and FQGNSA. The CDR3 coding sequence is TGTGCCAGCAGCTTCGGGACTTCCAATGAGCAGTTCTTC. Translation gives CASSFGTSNEQFF.

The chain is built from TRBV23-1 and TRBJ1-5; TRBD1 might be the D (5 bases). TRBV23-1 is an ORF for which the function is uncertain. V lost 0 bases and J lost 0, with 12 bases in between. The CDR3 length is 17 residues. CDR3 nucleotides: TGCGCCAGCAGTCAATCGAACAGGTCCTATAGCAATCAGCCCCAGCATTTT. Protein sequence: CASSQSNRSYSNQPQHF.

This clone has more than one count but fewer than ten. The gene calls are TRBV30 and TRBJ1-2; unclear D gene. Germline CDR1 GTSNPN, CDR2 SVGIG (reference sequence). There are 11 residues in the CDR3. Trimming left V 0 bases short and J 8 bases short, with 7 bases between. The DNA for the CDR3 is TGTGCCTGGAGTGTTGATGGCGGCTACACCTTC. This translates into CAWSVDGGYTF.

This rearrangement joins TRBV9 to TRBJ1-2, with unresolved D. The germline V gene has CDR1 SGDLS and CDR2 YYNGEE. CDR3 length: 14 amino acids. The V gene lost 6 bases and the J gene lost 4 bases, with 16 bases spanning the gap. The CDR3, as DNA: TGTGCCAGCACCGCAACTACGAGGGTCTATGGCTACACCTTC. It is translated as CASTATTRVYGYTF.

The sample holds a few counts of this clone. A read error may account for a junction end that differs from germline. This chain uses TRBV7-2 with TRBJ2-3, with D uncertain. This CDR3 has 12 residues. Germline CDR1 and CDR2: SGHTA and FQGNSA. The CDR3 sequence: CASSTYLDRQYF. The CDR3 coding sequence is TGTGCCAGCAGCACCTATCTGGATAGGCAGTATTTT.

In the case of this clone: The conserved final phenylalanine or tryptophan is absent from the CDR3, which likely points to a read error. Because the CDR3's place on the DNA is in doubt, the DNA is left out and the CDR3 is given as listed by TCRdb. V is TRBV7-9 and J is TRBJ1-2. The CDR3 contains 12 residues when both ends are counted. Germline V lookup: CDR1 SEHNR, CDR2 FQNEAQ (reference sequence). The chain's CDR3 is CASSLEGTASRL.

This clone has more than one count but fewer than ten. The CDR3 region is CASSREGLEIQETQYF. The DNA of the CDR3 is TGCGCCAGCAGTCGGGAGGGACTAGAGATACAAGAGACCCAGTACTTC. The V and J genes are TRBV4-1 and TRBJ2-5, with TRBD2 matching 8 bases. The germline CDR1 and CDR2 sequences are MGHRA and YSYEKL. The length of the CDR3 is 16 residues. The junction had 11 bases not matched to a gene; V was cut back by 6 bases and J by 2 bases.

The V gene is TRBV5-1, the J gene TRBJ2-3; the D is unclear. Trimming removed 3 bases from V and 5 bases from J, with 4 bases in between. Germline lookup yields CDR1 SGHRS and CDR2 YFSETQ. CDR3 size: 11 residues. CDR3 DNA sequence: TGCGCCAGCAGCTCCGGAGATACGCAGTATTTT. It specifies CASSSGDTQYF.

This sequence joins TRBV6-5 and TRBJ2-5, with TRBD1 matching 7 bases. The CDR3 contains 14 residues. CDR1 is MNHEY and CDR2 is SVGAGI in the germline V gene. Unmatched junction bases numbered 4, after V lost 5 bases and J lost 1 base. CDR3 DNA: TGTGCCAGCAGTCCCGACAGGGTCCAAGAGACCCAGTACTTC. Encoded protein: CASSPDRVQETQYF.

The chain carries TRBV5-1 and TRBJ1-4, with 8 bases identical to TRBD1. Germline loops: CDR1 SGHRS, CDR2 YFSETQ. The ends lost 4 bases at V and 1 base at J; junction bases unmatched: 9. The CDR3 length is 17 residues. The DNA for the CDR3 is TGCGCCAGCAGCCCTTCGACAGGGGTTAGAACTAATGAAAAACTGTTTTTT. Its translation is CASSPSTGVRTNEKLFF.

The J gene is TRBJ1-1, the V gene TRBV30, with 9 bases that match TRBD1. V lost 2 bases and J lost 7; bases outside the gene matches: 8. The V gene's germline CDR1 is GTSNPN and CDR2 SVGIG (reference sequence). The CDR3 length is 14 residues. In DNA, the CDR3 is TGTGCCTGGAGTTCCGGGACAGGGCTTTTTGAAGCTTTCTTT. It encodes CAWSSGTGLFEAFF.

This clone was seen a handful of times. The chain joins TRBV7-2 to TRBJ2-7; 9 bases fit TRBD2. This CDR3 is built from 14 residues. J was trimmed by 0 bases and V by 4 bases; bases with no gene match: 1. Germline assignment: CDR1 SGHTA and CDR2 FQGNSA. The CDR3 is CASSYSGGSYEQYF. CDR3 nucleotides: TGTGCCAGCAGCTATAGCGGGGGCTCCTACGAGCAGTACTTC.

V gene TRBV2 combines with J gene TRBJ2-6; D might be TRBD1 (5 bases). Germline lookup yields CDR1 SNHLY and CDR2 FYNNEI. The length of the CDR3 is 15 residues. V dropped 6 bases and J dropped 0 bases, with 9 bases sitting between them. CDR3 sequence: CASRKRGSGANVLTF. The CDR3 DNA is TGTGCCAGCAGGAAAAGGGGCTCTGGGGCCAACGTCCTGACTTTC.

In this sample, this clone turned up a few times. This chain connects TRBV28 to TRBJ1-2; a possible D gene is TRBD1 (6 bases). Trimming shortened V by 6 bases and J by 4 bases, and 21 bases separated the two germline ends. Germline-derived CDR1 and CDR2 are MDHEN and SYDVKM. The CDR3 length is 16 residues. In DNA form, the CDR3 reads TGTGCCAGCAGCCTTGTGGGGGCCACTGCACCCTATGGCTACACCTTC. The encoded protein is CASSLVGATAPYGYTF.

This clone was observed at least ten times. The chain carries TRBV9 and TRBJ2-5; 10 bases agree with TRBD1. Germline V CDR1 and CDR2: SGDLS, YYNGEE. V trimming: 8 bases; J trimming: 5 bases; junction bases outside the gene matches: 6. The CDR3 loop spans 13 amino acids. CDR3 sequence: CASSRQGAETQYF. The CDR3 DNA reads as TGTGCCAGTTCACGACAGGGGGCCGAGACCCAGTACTTC. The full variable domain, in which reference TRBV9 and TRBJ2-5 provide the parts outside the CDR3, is DSGVTQTPKHLITATGQRVTLRCSPRSGDLSVYWYQQSLDQGLQFLIQYYNGEERAKGNILERFSAQQFPDLHSELNLSSLELGDSALYFCASSRQGAETQYFGPGTRLLVL.

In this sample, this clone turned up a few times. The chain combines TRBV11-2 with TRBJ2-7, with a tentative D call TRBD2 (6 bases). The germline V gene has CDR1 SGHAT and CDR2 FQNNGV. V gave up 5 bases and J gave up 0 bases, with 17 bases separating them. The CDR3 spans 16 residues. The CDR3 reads CASSKTGLPSSYEQYF. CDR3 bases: TGTGCCAGCAGCAAAACGGGACTGCCGAGCTCCTACGAGCAGTACTTC.

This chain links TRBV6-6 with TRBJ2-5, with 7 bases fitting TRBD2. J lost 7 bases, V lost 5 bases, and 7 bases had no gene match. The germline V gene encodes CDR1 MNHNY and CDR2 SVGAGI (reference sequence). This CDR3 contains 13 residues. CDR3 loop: CASSAGAPGTQYF. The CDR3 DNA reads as TGTGCCAGCAGTGCGGGAGCCCCGGGGACCCAGTACTTC.

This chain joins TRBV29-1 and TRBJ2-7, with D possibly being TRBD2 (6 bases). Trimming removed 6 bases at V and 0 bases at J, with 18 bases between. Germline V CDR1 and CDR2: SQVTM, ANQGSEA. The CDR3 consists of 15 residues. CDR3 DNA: TGCAGCGTCCCTAAGGCCTACGGGAGCTCCTACGAGCAGTACTTC. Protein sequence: CSVPKAYGSSYEQYF.

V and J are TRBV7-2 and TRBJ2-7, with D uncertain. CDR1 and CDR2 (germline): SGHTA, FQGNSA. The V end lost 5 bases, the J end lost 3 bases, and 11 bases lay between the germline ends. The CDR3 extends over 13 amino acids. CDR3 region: CASSRLDVYEQYF. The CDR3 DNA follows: TGTGCCAGCAGCAGATTGGACGTCTACGAGCAGTACTTC.

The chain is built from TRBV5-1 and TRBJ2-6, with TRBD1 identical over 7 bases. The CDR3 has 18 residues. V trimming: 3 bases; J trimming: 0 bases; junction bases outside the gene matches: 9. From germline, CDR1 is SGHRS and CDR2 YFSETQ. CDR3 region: CASSSPGQSFSGANVLTF. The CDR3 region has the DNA TGCGCCAGCAGCTCCCCGGGACAGAGTTTCTCTGGGGCCAACGTCCTGACTTTC.

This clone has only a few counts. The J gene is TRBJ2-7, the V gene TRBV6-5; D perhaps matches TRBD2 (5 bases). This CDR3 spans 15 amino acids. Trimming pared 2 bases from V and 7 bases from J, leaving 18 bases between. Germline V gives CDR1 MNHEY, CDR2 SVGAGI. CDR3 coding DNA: TGTGCCAGCAGTTACGCTGACCTGAGCCCGGGAGAGCAGTACTTC. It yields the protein CASSYADLSPGEQYF.

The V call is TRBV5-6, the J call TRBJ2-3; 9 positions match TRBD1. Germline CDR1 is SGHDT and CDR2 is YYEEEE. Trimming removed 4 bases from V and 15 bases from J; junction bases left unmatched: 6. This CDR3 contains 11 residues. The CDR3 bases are TGTGCCAGCAGCAACCGGGACAGGGCTTATTTT. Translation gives CASSNRDRAYF.

The CDR3 loop is CASSVRGNTEAFF. DNA of the CDR3: TGTGCCAGCAGCGTAAGAGGGAACACTGAAGCTTTCTTT. The rearrangement uses TRBV9 and TRBJ1-1; D unresolved. Germline assignment: CDR1 SGDLS and CDR2 YYNGEE. Trimming took 1 base from V and 1 from J, leaving 5 bases between them. This CDR3 has 13 residues.

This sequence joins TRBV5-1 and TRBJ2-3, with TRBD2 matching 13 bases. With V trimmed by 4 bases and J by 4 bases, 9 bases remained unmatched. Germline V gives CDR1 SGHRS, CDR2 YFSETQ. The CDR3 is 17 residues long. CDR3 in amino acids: CASSQGTSGVAADTQYF. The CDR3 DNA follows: TGCGCCAGCAGCCAAGGGACTAGCGGGGTGGCTGCAGATACGCAGTATTTT.

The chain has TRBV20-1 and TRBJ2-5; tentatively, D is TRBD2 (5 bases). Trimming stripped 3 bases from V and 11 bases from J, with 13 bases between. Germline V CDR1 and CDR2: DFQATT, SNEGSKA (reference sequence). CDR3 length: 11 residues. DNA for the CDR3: TGCAGTGCTAGGAACCTGGAGGAGCAGTACTTC. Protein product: CSARNLEEQYF.

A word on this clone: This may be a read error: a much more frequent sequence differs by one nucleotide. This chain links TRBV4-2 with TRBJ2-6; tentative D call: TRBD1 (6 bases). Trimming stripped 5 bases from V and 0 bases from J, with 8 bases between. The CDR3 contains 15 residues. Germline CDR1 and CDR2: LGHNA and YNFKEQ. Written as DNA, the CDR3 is TGTGCCAGCAGCTTGGACAGCTCTGGGGCCAACGTCCTGACTTTC. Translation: CASSLDSSGANVLTF.

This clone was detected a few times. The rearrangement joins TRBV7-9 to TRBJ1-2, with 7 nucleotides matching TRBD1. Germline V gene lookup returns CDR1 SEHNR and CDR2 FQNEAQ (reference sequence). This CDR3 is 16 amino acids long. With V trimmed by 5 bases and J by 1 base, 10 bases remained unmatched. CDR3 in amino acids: CASSLLTGTDNYGYTF. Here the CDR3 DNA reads TGTGCCAGCAGCCTATTAACCGGGACAGATAACTATGGCTACACCTTC. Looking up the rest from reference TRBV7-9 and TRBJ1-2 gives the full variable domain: DTGVSQNPRHKITKRGQNVTFRCDPISEHNRLYWYRQTLGQGPEFLTYFQNEAQLEKSRLLSDRFSAERPKGSFSTLEIQRTEQGDSAMYLCASSLLTGTDNYGYTFGSGTRLTVV.